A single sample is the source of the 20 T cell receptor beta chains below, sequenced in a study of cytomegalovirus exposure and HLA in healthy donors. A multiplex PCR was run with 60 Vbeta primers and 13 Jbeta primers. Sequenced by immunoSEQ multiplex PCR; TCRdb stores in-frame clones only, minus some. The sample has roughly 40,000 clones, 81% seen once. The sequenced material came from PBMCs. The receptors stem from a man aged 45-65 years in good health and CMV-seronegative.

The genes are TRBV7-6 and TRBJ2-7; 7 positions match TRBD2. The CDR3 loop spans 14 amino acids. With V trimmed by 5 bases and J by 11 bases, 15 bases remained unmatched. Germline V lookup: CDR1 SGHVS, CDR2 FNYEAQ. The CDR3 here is CASSPRAGDPLEYF. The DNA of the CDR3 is TGTGCCAGCAGCCCCAGGGCGGGGGACCCCCTCGAGTACTTC.

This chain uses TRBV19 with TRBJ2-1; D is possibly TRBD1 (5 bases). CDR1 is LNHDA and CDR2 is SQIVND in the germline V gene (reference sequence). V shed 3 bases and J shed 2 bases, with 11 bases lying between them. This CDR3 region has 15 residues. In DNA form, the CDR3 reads TGTGCCAGTAGTATGAGGACATCCCCCTACAATGAGCAGTTCTTC. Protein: CASSMRTSPYNEQFF.

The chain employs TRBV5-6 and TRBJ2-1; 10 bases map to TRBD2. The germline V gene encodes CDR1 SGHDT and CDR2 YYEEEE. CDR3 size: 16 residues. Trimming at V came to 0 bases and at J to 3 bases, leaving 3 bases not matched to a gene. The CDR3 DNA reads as TGTGCCAGCAGCTTGGCGTCTAGCGGGAGCTACAATGAGCAGTTCTTC. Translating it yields CASSLASSGSYNEQFF.

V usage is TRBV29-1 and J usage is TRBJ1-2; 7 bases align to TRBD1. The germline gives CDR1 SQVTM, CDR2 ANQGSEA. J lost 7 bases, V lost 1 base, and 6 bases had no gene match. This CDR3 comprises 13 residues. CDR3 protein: CSVEGPTGIGYTF. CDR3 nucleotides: TGCAGCGTTGAAGGGCCGACAGGGATTGGCTACACCTTC.

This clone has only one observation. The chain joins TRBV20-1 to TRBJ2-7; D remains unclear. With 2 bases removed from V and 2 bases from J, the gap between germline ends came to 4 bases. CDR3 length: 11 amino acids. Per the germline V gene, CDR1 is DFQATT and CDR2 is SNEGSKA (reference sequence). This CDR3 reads CSARIAYEQYF. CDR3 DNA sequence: TGCAGTGCTAGAATCGCCTACGAGCAGTACTTC.

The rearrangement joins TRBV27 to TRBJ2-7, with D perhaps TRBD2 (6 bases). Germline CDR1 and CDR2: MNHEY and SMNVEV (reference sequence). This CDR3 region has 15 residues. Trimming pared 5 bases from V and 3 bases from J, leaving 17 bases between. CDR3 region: CASSQSAGSHYEQYF. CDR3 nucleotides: TGTGCCAGCAGTCAGTCGGCGGGATCGCACTACGAGCAGTACTTC.

CDR3 sequence reads: CASSFRGQIYEQYF. The CDR3 DNA sequence: TGTGCCAGCAGTTTCCGGGGACAGATCTACGAGCAGTACTTC. This sequence joins TRBV27 and TRBJ2-7, with TRBD1 identical over 7 bases. Germline V CDR1 and CDR2: MNHEY, SMNVEV (reference sequence). The CDR3 has 14 amino acids. J gave up 3 bases and V 3 bases, and 5 bases lay outside the gene matches.

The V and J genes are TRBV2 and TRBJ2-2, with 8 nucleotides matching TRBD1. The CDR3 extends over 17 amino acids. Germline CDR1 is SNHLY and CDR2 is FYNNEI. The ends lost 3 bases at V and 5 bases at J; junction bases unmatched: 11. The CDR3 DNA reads TGTGCCAGCAGTGATCCCCCAGGGGGCGGTCTAACCGGGGAGCTGTTTTTT. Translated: CASSDPPGGGLTGELFF.

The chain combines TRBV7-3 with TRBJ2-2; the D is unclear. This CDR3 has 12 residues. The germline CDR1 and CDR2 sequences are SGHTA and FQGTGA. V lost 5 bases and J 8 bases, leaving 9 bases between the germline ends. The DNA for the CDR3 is TGTGCCAGCAGCCGAACCAGAGGGGAGCTGTTTTTT. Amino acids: CASSRTRGELFF.

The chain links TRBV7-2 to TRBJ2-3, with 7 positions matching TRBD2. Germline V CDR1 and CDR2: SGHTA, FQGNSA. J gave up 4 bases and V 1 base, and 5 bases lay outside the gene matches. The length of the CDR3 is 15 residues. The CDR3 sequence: CASSLVGGRADTQYF. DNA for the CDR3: TGTGCCAGCAGCTTAGTCGGAGGGAGGGCAGATACGCAGTATTTT.

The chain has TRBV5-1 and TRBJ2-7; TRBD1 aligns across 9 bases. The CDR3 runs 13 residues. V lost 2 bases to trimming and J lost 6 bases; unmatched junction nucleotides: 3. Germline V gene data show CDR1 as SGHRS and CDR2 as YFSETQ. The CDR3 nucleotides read TGCGCCAGCAGCTTCGGACAGGGGCTCGAGCAGTACTTC. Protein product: CASSFGQGLEQYF.

The CDR3 sequence is CASSRITGNTEAFF. CDR3 nucleotide sequence: TGTGCCAGCTCGAGGATTACGGGGAACACTGAAGCTTTCTTT. The chain uses TRBV2 and TRBJ1-1; D not resolved. V was shortened by 8 bases and J by 1 base, with 14 bases between the two germline ends. CDR1 and CDR2 (germline): SNHLY, FYNNEI. CDR3 size: 14 residues.

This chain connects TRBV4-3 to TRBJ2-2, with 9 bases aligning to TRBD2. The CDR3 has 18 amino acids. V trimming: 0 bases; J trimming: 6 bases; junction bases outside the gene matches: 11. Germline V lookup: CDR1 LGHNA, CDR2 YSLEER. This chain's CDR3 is CASSQDGVMTSGPGELFF. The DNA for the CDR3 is TGCGCCAGCAGCCAAGATGGGGTTATGACTAGCGGCCCCGGGGAGCTGTTTTTT.

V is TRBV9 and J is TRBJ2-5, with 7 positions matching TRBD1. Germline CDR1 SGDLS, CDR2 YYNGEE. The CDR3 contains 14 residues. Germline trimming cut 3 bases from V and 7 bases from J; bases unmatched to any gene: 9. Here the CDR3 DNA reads TGTGCCAGCAGCGCAACAGGGGTCTGGGGGACCCAGTACTTC. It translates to CASSATGVWGTQYF.

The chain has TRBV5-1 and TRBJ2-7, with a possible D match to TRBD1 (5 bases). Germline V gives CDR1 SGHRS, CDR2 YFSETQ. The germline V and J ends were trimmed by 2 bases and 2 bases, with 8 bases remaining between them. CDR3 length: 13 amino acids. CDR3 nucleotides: TGCGCCAGCAGCTTCCAGGGTCCCTACGAGCAGTACTTC. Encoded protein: CASSFQGPYEQYF.

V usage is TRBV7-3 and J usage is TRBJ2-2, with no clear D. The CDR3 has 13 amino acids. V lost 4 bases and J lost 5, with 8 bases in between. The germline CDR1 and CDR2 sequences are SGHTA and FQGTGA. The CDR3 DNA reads TGTGCCAGCAGCTCCCTCCAGACCGGGGAGCTGTTTTTT. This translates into CASSSLQTGELFF.

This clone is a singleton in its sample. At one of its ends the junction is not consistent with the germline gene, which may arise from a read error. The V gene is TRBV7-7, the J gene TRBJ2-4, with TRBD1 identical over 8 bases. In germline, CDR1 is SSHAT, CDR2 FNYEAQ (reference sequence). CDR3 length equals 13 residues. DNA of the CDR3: TGTGCTAGCAGCTCCGGACAGGGAAACATTCAGTACTTC. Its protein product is CASSSGQGNIQYF.

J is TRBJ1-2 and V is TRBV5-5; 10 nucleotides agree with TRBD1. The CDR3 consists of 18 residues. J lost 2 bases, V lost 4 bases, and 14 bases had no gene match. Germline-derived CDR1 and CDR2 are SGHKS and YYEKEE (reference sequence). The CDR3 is CASSARTGGTLRNYGYTF. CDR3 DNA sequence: TGTGCCAGCAGCGCGAGGACAGGGGGGACGTTAAGAAACTATGGCTACACCTTC.

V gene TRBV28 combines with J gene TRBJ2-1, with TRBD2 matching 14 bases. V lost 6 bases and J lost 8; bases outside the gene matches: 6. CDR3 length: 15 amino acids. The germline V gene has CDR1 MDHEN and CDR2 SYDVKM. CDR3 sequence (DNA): TGTGCCAGCAGATACGGGACTAGCGGGAGTGATGAGCAGTTCTTC. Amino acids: CASRYGTSGSDEQFF.

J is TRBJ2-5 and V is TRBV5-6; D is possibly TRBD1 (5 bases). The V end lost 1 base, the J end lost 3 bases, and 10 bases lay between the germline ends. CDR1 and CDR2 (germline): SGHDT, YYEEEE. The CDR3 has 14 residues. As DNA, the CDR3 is TGTGCCAGCAGCTTGCCAGGGATAGAAGAGACCCAGTACTTC. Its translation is CASSLPGIEETQYF.